Presented here are 14 T cell receptor beta chains from one specimen sequenced in a study of T cells after yellow fever vaccination. TCRdb redid the calling of the 5' RACE reads with MiXCR, one entry per CDR3 protein. The repertoire holds over 300,000 distinct CDR3 sequences, with around 6.8% as singletons. Sequenced material: PBMCs, taken around 45 days after the first yellow fever vaccination. Every receptor here comes from a young man who received the YFV17D yellow fever vaccine.

This chain uses TRBV12-3 or TRBV12-4 with TRBJ1-1; perhaps TRBD1 as D (6 bases). CDR3 length: 15 residues. V lost 5 bases and J 5 bases, leaving 18 bases between the germline ends. This chain's CDR3 is CASSPNRVSRTEAFF. For the CDR3, the DNA is TGTGCCAGCAGTCCCAACAGGGTTTCGAGGACTGAAGCTTTCTTT.

This rearrangement joins TRBV15 to TRBJ1-5; 7 positions agree with TRBD1. This CDR3 contains 14 residues. In germline, CDR1 is LNHNV, CDR2 YYDKDF (reference sequence). J was trimmed by 11 bases and V by 8 bases; bases with no gene match: 15. The CDR3 is CATGTQGVKKTQHF. The CDR3 bases are TGTGCCACCGGAACCCAGGGGGTCAAGAAGACCCAGCATTTT.

The CDR3 DNA is TGTGCCAGCAGCGAACAAGGTCTCCTGAACAATGAGCAGTTCTTC. Translation: CASSEQGLLNNEQFF. The chain combines TRBV7-3 with TRBJ2-1; D unresolved. Per germline, CDR1 SGHTA and CDR2 FQGTGA. The CDR3 is 15 amino acids. Trimming shortened V by 5 bases and J by 5 bases, and 16 bases separated the two germline ends.

The chain uses TRBV29-1 and TRBJ1-2, with D possibly TRBD1 on 6 matching bases. CDR3 length equals 13 residues. Germline values: CDR1 SQVTM, CDR2 ANQGSEA. Trimming stripped 7 bases from V and 3 bases from J, with 15 bases between. CDR3 coding DNA: TGCAGCGCTGAGTTAGGGGGTTACTATGGCTACACCTTC. Translated: CSAELGGYYGYTF.

In its sample, this clonotype was seen a few times. The V call is TRBV4-2, the J call TRBJ2-4; D gene ambiguous. Deletions cut 4 bases from V and 0 bases from J, with 13 bases between. The CDR3 spans 16 residues. The germline V gene encodes CDR1 LGHNA and CDR2 YNFKEQ. CDR3 sequence reads: CASSPGVLLAKNIQYF. As DNA, the CDR3 is TGTGCCAGCAGCCCTGGGGTCTTACTAGCCAAAAACATTCAGTACTTC.

This clonotype has a count of ten or more. V is TRBV5-1 and J is TRBJ2-5, with D possibly TRBD2 on 6 matching bases. The germline V gene encodes CDR1 SGHRS and CDR2 YFSETQ. CDR3 size: 14 residues. V lost 2 bases and J lost 5, with 13 bases in between. The CDR3 DNA is TGCGCCAGCAGCTTCCGCGGGATTGAGGAGACCCAGTACTTC. Its protein is CASSFRGIEETQYF.

The chain combines TRBV7-9 with TRBJ2-7; 9 bases map to TRBD2. Germline V gene lookup returns CDR1 SEHNR and CDR2 FQNEAQ (reference sequence). Germline trimming cut 2 bases from V and 5 bases from J; bases unmatched to any gene: 7. There are 15 residues in the CDR3. CDR3 loop: CASSLSPTSGNEQYF. CDR3 in DNA: TGTGCCAGCAGCTTATCTCCGACTAGCGGTAACGAGCAGTACTTC.

This clonotype occurred a few times. V gene TRBV4-2 combines with J gene TRBJ1-1; no reliable D call. Trimming cost V 2 bases and J 1 base, with 8 bases left between them. Germline loops: CDR1 LGHNA, CDR2 YNFKEQ. This CDR3 spans 14 amino acids. The CDR3 nucleotides are TGTGCCAGCAGCCAACGGCAGGAGAACACTGAAGCTTTCTTT. Translation gives CASSQRQENTEAFF.

This clonotype was counted between two and nine times. The CDR3 coding sequence is TGTGCCAGCAGTTCACCACGGACAGGGTCGGGCAATGAGCAGTTCTTC. Its translation is CASSSPRTGSGNEQFF. The rearrangement links TRBV6-5 to TRBJ2-1, with 8 bases matching TRBD1. Germline values: CDR1 MNHEY, CDR2 SVGAGI. Trimming took 4 bases from V and 6 from J; bases not matched to a gene: 11. The CDR3 is 16 residues long.

This clonotype has a handful of counts. The chain carries TRBV5-1 and TRBJ2-7; D perhaps matches TRBD2 (6 bases). V lost 0 bases, J lost 0 bases, and 13 bases lay in between. The germline CDR1 and CDR2 sequences are SGHRS and YFSETQ. The CDR3 consists of 16 residues. The CDR3 region is CASSLGRGLHSYEQYF. The CDR3 DNA sequence: TGCGCCAGCAGCTTGGGAAGGGGACTCCACTCCTACGAGCAGTACTTC.

The table lists this clonotype with many counts. The V and J genes are TRBV5-1 and TRBJ2-1; D possibly uses TRBD1 or TRBD2 (7 bases each). CDR1 is SGHRS, CDR2 YFSETQ, per germline. The CDR3 sequence is 15 residues long. Trimming took off 4 bases at V and 3 bases at J, with 14 bases between the two ends. CDR3 region: CASSPGGQSYNEQFF. CDR3 nucleotide sequence: TGCGCCAGCAGCCCGGGGGGACAGAGCTACAATGAGCAGTTCTTC.

The chain has TRBV7-9 and TRBJ2-7; D may be TRBD1 (6 bases). V lost 3 bases and J lost 6, with 12 bases in between. CDR3 length equals 13 residues. Germline V gene sequence: CDR1 SEHNR, CDR2 FQNEAQ (reference sequence). The CDR3 loop reads CASSFLAGAEQYV. DNA of the CDR3: TGTGCCAGCAGCTTCTTGGCAGGGGCCGAGCAGTACGTC.

This clonotype appeared many times. This sequence joins TRBV5-5 and TRBJ1-4; D is ambiguous. The CDR3 has 12 residues. With 3 bases removed from V and 5 bases from J, the gap between germline ends came to 5 bases. CDR1 is SGHKS, CDR2 YYEKEE, per germline (reference sequence). DNA for the CDR3: TGTGCCAGCAGCTCCGGGAATGAAAAACTGTTTTTT. Translation gives CASSSGNEKLFF.

This clonotype was seen only a few times. In DNA form, the CDR3 reads TGTGCCAGCAGCCCCTGGACAGCGAACACTGAAGCTTTCTTT. Its protein product is CASSPWTANTEAFF. The J gene is TRBJ1-1, the V gene TRBV3-1; weak D call: TRBD1 (6 bases). Trimming left V 4 bases short and J 1 base short, with 10 bases between. The CDR3 contains 14 residues. CDR1 is LGHDT, CDR2 YNNKEL, per germline (reference sequence). Full variable domain (outside the CDR3, taken from reference TRBV3-1 and TRBJ1-1): DTAVSQTPKYLVTQMGNDKSIKCEQNLGHDTMYWYKQDSKKFLKIMFSYNNKELIINETVPNRFSPKSPDKAHLNLHINSLELGDSAVYFCASSPWTANTEAFFGQGTRLTVV.